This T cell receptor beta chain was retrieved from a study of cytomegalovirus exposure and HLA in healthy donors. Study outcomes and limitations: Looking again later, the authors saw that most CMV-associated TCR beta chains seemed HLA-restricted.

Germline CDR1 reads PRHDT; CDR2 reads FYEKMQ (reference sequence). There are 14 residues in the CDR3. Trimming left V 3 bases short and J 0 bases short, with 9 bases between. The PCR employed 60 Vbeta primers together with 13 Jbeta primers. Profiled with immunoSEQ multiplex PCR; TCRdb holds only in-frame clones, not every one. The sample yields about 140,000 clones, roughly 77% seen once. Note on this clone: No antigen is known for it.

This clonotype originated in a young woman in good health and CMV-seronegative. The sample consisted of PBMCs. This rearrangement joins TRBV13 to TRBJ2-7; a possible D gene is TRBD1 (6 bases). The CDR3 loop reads CASSFDRNSYEQYF. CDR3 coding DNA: TGTGCCAGCAGCTTTGACAGGAACTCCTACGAGCAGTACTTC.